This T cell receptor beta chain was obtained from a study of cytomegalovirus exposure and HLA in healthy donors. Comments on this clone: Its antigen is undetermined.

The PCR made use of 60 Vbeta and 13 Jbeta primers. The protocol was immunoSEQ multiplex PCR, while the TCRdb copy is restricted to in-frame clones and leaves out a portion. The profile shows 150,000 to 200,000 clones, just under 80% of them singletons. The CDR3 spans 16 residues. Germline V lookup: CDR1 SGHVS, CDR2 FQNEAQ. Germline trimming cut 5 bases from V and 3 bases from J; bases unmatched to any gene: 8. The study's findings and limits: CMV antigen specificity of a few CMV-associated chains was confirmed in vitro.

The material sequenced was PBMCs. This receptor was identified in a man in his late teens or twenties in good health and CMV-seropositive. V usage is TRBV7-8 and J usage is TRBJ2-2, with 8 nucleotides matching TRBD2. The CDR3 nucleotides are TGTGCCAGCAGCGGGCAGCGGGAGCGAGACACCGGGGAGCTGTTTTTT. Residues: CASSGQRERDTGELFF.